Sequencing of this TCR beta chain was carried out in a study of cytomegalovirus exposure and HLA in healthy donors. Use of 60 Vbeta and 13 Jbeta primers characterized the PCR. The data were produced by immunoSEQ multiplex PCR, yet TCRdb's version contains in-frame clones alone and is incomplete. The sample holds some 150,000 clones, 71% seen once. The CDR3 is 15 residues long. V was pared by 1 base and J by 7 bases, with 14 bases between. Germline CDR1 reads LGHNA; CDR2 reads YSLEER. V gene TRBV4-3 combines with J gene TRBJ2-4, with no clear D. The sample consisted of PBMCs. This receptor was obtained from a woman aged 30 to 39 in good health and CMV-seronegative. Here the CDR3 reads CASSQVSYNLNIQYF. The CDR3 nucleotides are TGCGCCAGCAGCCAAGTCTCCTATAACTTGAACATTCAGTACTTC.